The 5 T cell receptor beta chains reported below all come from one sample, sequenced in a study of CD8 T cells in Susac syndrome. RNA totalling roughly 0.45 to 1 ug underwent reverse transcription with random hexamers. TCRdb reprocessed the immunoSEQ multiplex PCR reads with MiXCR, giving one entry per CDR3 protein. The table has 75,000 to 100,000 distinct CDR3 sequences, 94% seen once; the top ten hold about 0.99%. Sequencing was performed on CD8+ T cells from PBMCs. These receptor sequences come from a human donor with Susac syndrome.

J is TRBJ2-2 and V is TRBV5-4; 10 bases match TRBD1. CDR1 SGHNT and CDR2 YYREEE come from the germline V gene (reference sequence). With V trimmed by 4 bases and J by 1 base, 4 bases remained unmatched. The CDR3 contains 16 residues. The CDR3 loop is CASSPGDRGNTGELFF. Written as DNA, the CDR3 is TGTGCCAGCAGCCCGGGGGACAGGGGGAACACCGGGGAGCTGTTTTTT.

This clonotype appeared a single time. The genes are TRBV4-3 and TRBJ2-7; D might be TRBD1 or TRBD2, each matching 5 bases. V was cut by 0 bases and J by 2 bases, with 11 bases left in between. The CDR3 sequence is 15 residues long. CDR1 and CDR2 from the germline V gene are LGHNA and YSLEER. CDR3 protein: CASSQDPRGPYEQYF. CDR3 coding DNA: TGCGCCAGCAGCCAAGATCCCCGGGGACCCTACGAGCAGTACTTC.

DNA for the CDR3: TGCGCCAGCAGCTTAGTGTTAGCGGGCCAACCCCATGAGCAGTTCTTC. Translated, it gives CASSLVLAGQPHEQFF. This chain uses TRBV5-1 with TRBJ2-1; 7 bases line up with TRBD2. The V gene end was trimmed by 2 bases and the J gene end by 8 bases; junction bases not matched to a gene: 13. Looked up from germline, CDR1 is SGHRS and CDR2 is YFSETQ. The length of the CDR3 is 16 residues.

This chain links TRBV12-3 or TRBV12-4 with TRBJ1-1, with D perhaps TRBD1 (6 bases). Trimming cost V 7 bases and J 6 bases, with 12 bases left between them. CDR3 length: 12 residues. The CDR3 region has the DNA TGTGCCAGCACCTACTCAGGGGCTGAAGCTTTCTTT. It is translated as CASTYSGAEAFF.

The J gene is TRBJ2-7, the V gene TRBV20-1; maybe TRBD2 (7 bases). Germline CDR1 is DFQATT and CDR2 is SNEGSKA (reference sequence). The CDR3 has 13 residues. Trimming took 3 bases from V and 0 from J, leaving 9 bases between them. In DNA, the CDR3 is TGCAGTGCTAGCGGGGGGCACTCCTACGAGCAGTACTTC. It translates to CSASGGHSYEQYF.